This T cell receptor (beta chain) was obtained from a study of CD8 T cells in ankylosing spondylitis. V was pared by 1 base and J by 1 base, with 16 bases between. The CDR3 runs 16 residues. Germline V gives CDR1 DFQATT, CDR2 SNEGSKA (reference sequence). This clonotype was detected a few times. What it recognizes is unknown. From the 5' RACE reads, TCRdb called clonotypes with MiXCR, one entry per CDR3 protein. The data hold 400,000 or so distinct CDR3 sequences, with roughly 25% observed a single time. General study points: Among TCR beta sequences, a motif of several highly homologous variants appeared characteristic of ankylosing spondylitis blood.

The chain employs TRBV20-1 and TRBJ1-1; D remains unclear. The receptor was isolated from a male donor with ankylosing spondylitis. Sequences were obtained from blood, either unsorted or a sorted T cell fraction (not recorded which). The CDR3 nucleotides are TGCAGTGCTAGAGGAACTTTTGGGGATCCGAACACTGAAGCTTTCTTT. This gives the protein CSARGTFGDPNTEAFF.